This T cell receptor beta chain emerged from a study of Ad26.COV2.S vaccination and SARS-CoV-2 variants. The CDR3 runs to 15 residues. The germline CDR1 and CDR2 sequences are SGHDT and YYEEEE. V was pared by 4 bases and J by 1 base, with 14 bases between. Here immunoSEQ multiplex PCR was the method, and the copy in TCRdb shows in-frame clones only, minus some. The sample shows some 350,000 clones, roughly 90% of them seen only once. Specified treatment: some 20 received Ad26.COV2.S at low or high dose, single or two shots; several received placebo; per-sample allocation not given. Sampling occurred on day 63 after the first vaccine or placebo injection. An Ad26 vector carrying the Wuhan-strain SARS-CoV-2 spike served as the vaccine.

The sequence came from a person aged 18-60 years who received the Ad26.COV2.S COVID-19 vaccine or a placebo. The specimen comprised peripheral blood, sampled in a trial of Ad26.COV2.S vaccine versus placebo. This rearrangement joins TRBV5-6 to TRBJ1-2, with a weak D call TRBD1 (6 bases). The CDR3 is CASSDKGVFNYGYTF. The CDR3 DNA reads TGTGCCAGCAGCGATAAGGGGGTCTTTAACTATGGCTACACCTTC.